The present entry profiles one T cell receptor beta chain with its context. These data originate in a study of T cell changes during pregnancy in multiple sclerosis. Produced via immunoSEQ multiplex PCR; TCRdb's table is partial and in-frame only. In the table there are about 67,000 clones, 89% of which are singletons. Trimming removed 3 bases at V and 6 bases at J, with 14 bases between. This CDR3 spans 15 amino acids. Germline loops: CDR1 MNHEY, CDR2 SMNVEV (reference sequence). The sequence derives from a female donor with multiple sclerosis, enrolled in a pregnancy study. The chain uses TRBV27 and TRBJ2-2; D is unclear. This material consisted of peripheral blood, taken in the first trimester of pregnancy. The CDR3, as DNA: TGTGCCAGCAGTTTGTTCCTAGGTAAACCCGGGGAGCTGTTTTTT. This translates into CASSLFLGKPGELFF.